These 22 T cell receptor beta chains came from one sample sequenced in a study of human T cells and chemical hapten exposure. As for time point: patch test 3, about 24 weeks after DPC sensitization. Treatment indicated: therapeutic diphenylcyclopropenone sensitization with weekly scalp DPC. MiXCR, applied by TCRdb to the RACE reads, yields one record per CDR3 protein. The sample records approximately 50,000 distinct CDR3 sequences, 9% to 10% being singletons. The material sequenced was whole blood, taken in connection with sensitization to the hapten diphenylcyclopropenone (DPC). The receptors were sampled from a woman in her forties with alopecia areata. Some clones in this sample may be carry-over from other donors' samples.

This clonotype was picked up a small number of times. The chain combines TRBV12-3 or TRBV12-4 with TRBJ2-5; 8 nucleotides agree with TRBD1. Germline trimming cut 3 bases from V and 4 bases from J; bases unmatched to any gene: 7. This CDR3 comprises 15 residues. The CDR3 sequence is CASSFPGQGGETQYF. In nucleotides, the CDR3 is TGTGCCAGCAGTTTTCCCGGACAGGGAGGAGAGACCCAGTACTTC.

There are many counts of this clonotype. This rearrangement joins TRBV7-6 to TRBJ2-7; tentatively, D is TRBD1 or TRBD2 (5 bases each). The CDR3 spans 13 residues. The germline gives CDR1 SGHVS, CDR2 FNYEAQ. The V and J ends lost 4 bases and 3 bases respectively, with 10 bases between them. CDR3 in DNA: TGTGCCAGCAGCTACGGGACGGACTACGAGCAGTACTTC. Its protein product is CASSYGTDYEQYF.

This clonotype was picked up many times. V is TRBV7-9 and J is TRBJ1-5, with a weak D call TRBD1 (6 bases). V was trimmed by 5 bases and J by 7 bases, leaving 12 bases between them. The germline CDR1 and CDR2 sequences are SEHNR and FQNEAQ (reference sequence). The CDR3 spans 13 residues. In DNA, the CDR3 is TGTGCCAGCAGCCAAGGGGGGGCCCAGCCCCAGCATTTT. Encoded protein: CASSQGGAQPQHF.

J is TRBJ2-5 and V is TRBV6-5; 10 bases are a match to TRBD1. V dropped 5 bases and J dropped 3; count of bases not matched to a gene: 6. Germline loops: CDR1 MNHEY, CDR2 SVGAGI. The CDR3 consists of 15 residues. The CDR3 sequence is CASSRWGTGEETQYF. The CDR3 DNA sequence: TGTGCCAGCAGTCGATGGGGGACAGGGGAAGAGACCCAGTACTTC.

This clonotype appeared many times. The chain recombines TRBV5-5 with TRBJ2-3, with D tentatively TRBD2 (6 bases). Trimming took off 4 bases at V and 3 bases at J, with 9 bases between the two ends. The CDR3 length is 13 residues. Germline assignment: CDR1 SGHKS and CDR2 YYEKEE (reference sequence). CDR3 bases: TGTGCCAGCAGCGGAGGAGGGACAGATACGCAGTATTTT. Encoded protein: CASSGGGTDTQYF.

This chain connects TRBV12-3 or TRBV12-4 to TRBJ1-5, with D possibly TRBD1 on 5 matching bases. V was cut by 5 bases and J by 0 bases, with 11 bases left in between. This CDR3 spans 15 amino acids. CDR3 sequence: CASSHTGASNQPQHF. The CDR3 coding sequence is TGTGCCAGCAGTCACACAGGTGCTAGCAATCAGCCCCAGCATTTT.

This clonotype was recorded at least ten times. The chain uses TRBV12-3 or TRBV12-4 and TRBJ2-1; D gene uncertain. With 6 bases removed from V and 6 bases from J, the gap between germline ends came to 6 bases. This CDR3 contains 11 residues. The CDR3 nucleotides read TGTGCCAGCAGCCGGAGCAATGAGCAGTTCTTC. Its translation is CASSRSNEQFF.

This clonotype occurred a few times. The rearrangement uses TRBV30 and TRBJ2-3; TRBD1 matches at 9 bases. J gave up 2 bases and V 4 bases, and 7 bases lay outside the gene matches. The CDR3 spans 15 residues. Germline V gene sequence: CDR1 GTSNPN, CDR2 SVGIG (reference sequence). The CDR3 loop reads CAWTPGTGFTDTQYF. In nucleotides, the CDR3 is TGTGCCTGGACCCCCGGGACAGGGTTCACAGATACGCAGTATTTT.

This clonotype came up many times. The rearrangement uses TRBV29-1 and TRBJ2-3; unclear D gene. The CDR3 runs to 12 residues. V was trimmed by 3 bases and J by 0 bases, leaving 4 bases between them. Germline CDR1 is SQVTM and CDR2 is ANQGSEA. CDR3 in DNA: TGCAGCGTTGATGGGAGCACAGATACGCAGTATTTT. Protein sequence: CSVDGSTDTQYF.

The table lists this clonotype with a few counts. J is TRBJ2-3 and V is TRBV4-2, with TRBD2 matching 15 bases. Germline V gene data show CDR1 as LGHNA and CDR2 as YNFKEQ. The CDR3 covers 16 residues. V lost 4 bases to trimming and J lost 7 bases; unmatched junction nucleotides: 6. As DNA, the CDR3 is TGTGCCAGCAGCCCCTCGGGACTAGCGGGGGGCTATACGCAGTATTTT. Translation gives CASSPSGLAGGYTQYF.

This clonotype was counted a few times. J is TRBJ2-1 and V is TRBV4-1; TRBD1 might be the D (5 bases). Germline V gene sequence: CDR1 MGHRA, CDR2 YSYEKL. V was cut by 7 bases and J by 0 bases, with 16 bases left in between. The CDR3 contains 16 residues. CDR3 protein: CASNPDRASSYNEQFF. In DNA form, the CDR3 reads TGCGCCAGCAACCCAGACAGAGCTTCCTCCTACAATGAGCAGTTCTTC.

This clonotype was counted many times. The chain couples TRBV10-3 to TRBJ2-7, with D unresolved. The CDR3 covers 11 residues. With 4 bases removed from V and 0 bases from J, the gap between germline ends came to 1 base. Germline V CDR1 and CDR2: ENHRY, SYGVKD. CDR3 loop: CAISGSYEQYF. CDR3 DNA: TGTGCCATCAGTGGCTCCTACGAGCAGTACTTC.

This clonotype was counted ten times or more. The chain joins TRBV20-1 to TRBJ1-5, with D possibly matching TRBD1 (5 bases). The CDR3 has 13 residues. CDR1 DFQATT and CDR2 SNEGSKA come from the germline V gene (reference sequence). V gave up 6 bases and J gave up 0 bases, with 9 bases separating them. The CDR3 region is CSAEDNSNQPQHF. The CDR3 coding sequence is TGCAGTGCCGAGGACAATAGCAATCAGCCCCAGCATTTT.

This clonotype showed up just a few times. The chain combines TRBV6-2 or TRBV6-3 with TRBJ2-1, with D unresolved. This CDR3 has 12 residues. The germline CDR1 and CDR2 sequences are MNHEY and SVGEGT. V was shortened by 7 bases and J by 4 bases, with 8 bases between the two germline ends. CDR3 region: CASTTKYNEQFF. The CDR3 DNA reads TGTGCCAGCACGACGAAATACAATGAGCAGTTCTTC.

There are many counts of this clonotype. This sequence joins TRBV20-1 and TRBJ1-5; possible D gene TRBD1, 5 bases. Between the trimmed V and J ends, which lost 3 bases and 11 bases, there was a span of 17 bases. From germline, CDR1 is DFQATT and CDR2 SNEGSKA (reference sequence). This CDR3 has 13 residues. CDR3 amino acids: CSASQDTPGTQHF. CDR3 sequence (DNA): TGCAGTGCTAGCCAGGACACGCCGGGGACCCAGCATTTT.

The J gene is TRBJ2-5, the V gene TRBV15; possibly TRBD1 or TRBD2 for D (5 bases each). CDR3 length equals 17 residues. V lost 3 bases to trimming and J lost 5 bases, with 22 bases between them. CDR1 and CDR2 (germline): LNHNV, YYDKDF (reference sequence). CDR3 sequence reads: CATSRGRGRSYSETQYF. The CDR3 DNA is TGTGCCACCAGCAGGGGACGGGGCAGGAGTTACTCGGAGACCCAGTACTTC.

The genes are TRBV12-3 or TRBV12-4 and TRBJ1-3; D might be TRBD1 (5 bases). The CDR3 contains 17 residues. Trimming cost V 5 bases and J 0 bases, with 17 bases left between them. CDR3 nucleotide sequence: TGTGCCAGCAGTCCTCGGGACGGGTTCTACTCTGGAAACACCATATATTTT. Translating it yields CASSPRDGFYSGNTIYF.

There are many counts of this clonotype. CDR3 in amino acids: CASSLWNTEAFF. CDR3 DNA sequence: TGTGCCAGCAGCTTATGGAACACTGAAGCTTTCTTT. The V gene is TRBV7-9, the J gene TRBJ1-1; D gene ambiguous. The V end was cut by 2 bases, the J end by 1 base, with 2 bases between. Per the germline V gene, CDR1 is SEHNR and CDR2 is FQNEAQ (reference sequence). This CDR3 has 12 amino acids.

This clonotype was seen many times. This chain joins TRBV3-1 and TRBJ2-1, with TRBD2 as a possible D gene (6 bases). V lost 0 bases to trimming and J lost 8 bases, with 17 bases between them. Per the germline V gene, CDR1 is LGHDT and CDR2 is YNNKEL (reference sequence). This CDR3 has 16 residues. The DNA of the CDR3 is TGTGCCAGCAGCCAAGACGGGGGACGGCCCTGGGATGAGCAGTTCTTC. Translated, it gives CASSQDGGRPWDEQFF.

V is TRBV6-2 or TRBV6-3 and J is TRBJ2-5, with TRBD2 as a possible D gene (5 bases). V lost 3 bases to trimming and J lost 7 bases, with 12 bases between them. CDR1 is MNHEY, CDR2 SVGEGT, per germline. The CDR3 consists of 13 residues. CDR3 bases: TGTGCCAGCAGTTATGCTACGGGGATGACCCAGTACTTC. It encodes CASSYATGMTQYF.

This clonotype was seen only a few times. The chain combines TRBV12-3 or TRBV12-4 with TRBJ1-5; D may be TRBD1 (6 bases). The ends were cut back, 8 bases at V and 5 bases at J, with 19 bases in the middle. This CDR3 is built from 15 residues. CDR3 DNA sequence: TGTGCCAGCGCCCTTACGGGGGGGCGGCATCAGCCCCAGCATTTT. This translates into CASALTGGRHQPQHF.

This clonotype was counted many times. The chain uses TRBV28 and TRBJ2-5; TRBD1 matches at 8 bases. CDR3 length equals 14 residues. Germline-derived CDR1 and CDR2 are MDHEN and SYDVKM. Unmatched junction bases numbered 4, after V lost 5 bases and J lost 2 bases. This CDR3 is CASSTGQGQETQYF. The CDR3 region has the DNA TGTGCCAGCAGTACTGGACAGGGTCAAGAGACCCAGTACTTC.